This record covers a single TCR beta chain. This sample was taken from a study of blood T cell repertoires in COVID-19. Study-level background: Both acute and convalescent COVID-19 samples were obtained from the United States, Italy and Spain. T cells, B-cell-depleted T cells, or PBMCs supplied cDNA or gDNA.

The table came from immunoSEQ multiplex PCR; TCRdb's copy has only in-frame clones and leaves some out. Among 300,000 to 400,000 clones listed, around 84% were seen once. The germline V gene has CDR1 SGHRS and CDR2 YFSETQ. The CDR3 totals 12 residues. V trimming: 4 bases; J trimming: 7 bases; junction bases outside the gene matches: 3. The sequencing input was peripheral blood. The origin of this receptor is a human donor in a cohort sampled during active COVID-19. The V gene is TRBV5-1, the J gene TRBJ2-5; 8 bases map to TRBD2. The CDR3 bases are TGCGCCAGCAGCCTTCGGGGGGGGACCCAGTACTTC. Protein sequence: CASSLRGGTQYF.